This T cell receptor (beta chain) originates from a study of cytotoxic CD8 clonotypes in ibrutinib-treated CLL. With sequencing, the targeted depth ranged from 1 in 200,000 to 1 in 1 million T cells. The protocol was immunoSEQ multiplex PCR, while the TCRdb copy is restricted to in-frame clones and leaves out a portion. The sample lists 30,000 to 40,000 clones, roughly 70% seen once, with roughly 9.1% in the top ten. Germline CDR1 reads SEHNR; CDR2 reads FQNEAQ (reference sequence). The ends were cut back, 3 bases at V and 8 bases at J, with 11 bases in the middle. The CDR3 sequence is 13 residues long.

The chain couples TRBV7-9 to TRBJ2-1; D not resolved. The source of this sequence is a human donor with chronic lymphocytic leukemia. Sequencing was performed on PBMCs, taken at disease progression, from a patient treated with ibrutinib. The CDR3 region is CASSFRPVDEQFF. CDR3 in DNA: TGTGCCAGCAGCTTTCGCCCTGTGGATGAGCAGTTCTTC.